Below, one T cell receptor (beta chain) is given with its context. The antigen it recognizes is unknown. The entry originates in a study of T cells expressing NK-cell markers (dated by TCRdb to the early 2020s). As for the study more broadly: About 8 donors provided sorted CD3+CD56+NKG2C+, CD3+CD56+NKG2C- and CD3+CD56-NKG2C+ T-cell subsets, whose TCR beta-chain repertoires were profiled. Illumina HiSeq 2000/2500, MiSeq or NextSeq was used to sequence libraries as 2 x 150 bp reads. The study sequenced eight donors, all healthy volunteers chosen at random: three men and five women. Of the eight sequenced donors, seven were found to be HCMV-seropositive and one was found to be HCMV-seronegative. Study-level results and caveats: For five or six donors, the dominant CD3+CD56+NKG2C+ clonotypes were among the top 10 CD8+ clonotypes and accounted for roughly 1.0-7.5% of CD8+ T cells. Those dominant clonotypes were again the most abundant among CD3+CD56-NKG2C+ cells in four donors, at roughly 25-65%. It remained unclear whether the expanded NKG2C-expressing T cell clones were specific for HCMV antigens.

HCMV-specific IgG was detected in serum with a commercial ELISA kit to determine HCMV serostatus. Peripheral blood mononuclear cells were isolated from blood by Ficoll density gradient centrifugation. The sequencer was an Illumina HiSeq 2000. TCR beta cDNA libraries were made by 5'RACE template switching that added a universal primer site and unique molecular identifiers. Synthesis of cDNA was primed from the TCR beta constant segment and was followed by two consecutive PCR amplification steps. In the original analysis: MIGEC handled demultiplexing of the reads and grouping by UMI, while MiTCR was used to assemble and quantify clonotypes. To exclude erroneous sequences, only TCR cDNA sequences supported by at least two reads were retained. The tcR package was used for downstream repertoire analysis, with clonotypes matched between fractions based on CDR3 nucleotide sequence plus V segment. VDJmatch was used to annotate antigen specificity against VDJdb, with one amino acid substitution in CDR3 permitted. Based on TCRdb reprocessing of the reads, there is one entry per CDR3 protein sequence, and DNA is missing. TCRdb, not the authors, supplied the V and J calls. The sample table holds around 280,000 distinct CDR3 sequences. The ten top clones hold around 0.4% of the sample.

The origin of this receptor is a man aged 18-30 years in good health. Donor details come from another sample of the same person, matched by shared clones. Sequencing used blood T cells: a sorted CD56 or NKG2C T cell subset, CD4+ or CD8+ T cells, or bulk PBMC T cells (not recorded which).

The CDR3 has the sequence CASSPGGNTIYF. The sequence links TRBV7-2 to TRBJ1-3; TCRdb names TRBD1, which stays unverified in the absence of DNA. Looking up the germline V gene yields CDR1 SGHTA and CDR2 FQGNSA. The CDR3 has 12 amino acids, counting the end cysteine and phenylalanine. No DNA is listed.